The clone carrying this TCR beta chain was seen ten or more times. Its antigen remains unidentified. The CDR3 is cut off 3 residues early in the read; its end comes from the germline J gene. The sample is drawn from a study of T cell clonality in common variable immunodeficiency. Control and CVID samples contributed equal amounts of genomic DNA. Method: immunoSEQ multiplex PCR; TCRdb's copy keeps in-frame clones and lacks some. Observed in the sample are about 35,000 clones, none of them singletons. The germline V gene has CDR1 SGHRS and CDR2 YFSETQ. This CDR3 comprises 15 residues. Findings and limits, study-wide: Shared TCRbeta clones were fewer between CVID subjects than controls.

The chain links TRBV5-1 to TRBJ2-3; 13 bases match TRBD2. The sequence was collected from a person aged 18 to 75 in good health. The sample taken for sequencing was peripheral blood mononuclear cells. The DNA read from the CDR3 is TGCGCCAGCAGAAGTGGACTAGCGGGAGTAGAGACG. This sequence encodes CASRSGLAGVET. The whole CDR3 protein reads CASRSGLAGVETQYF.